These 30 T cell receptor beta chains originate from one sample sequenced in a study of blood T cell repertoires in COVID-19. Some clones are missing from TCRdb's copy, which holds only in-frame ones; the method was immunoSEQ multiplex PCR. The table lists fewer than 250,000 clones, approximately 90% of them singletons. Sequenced input: peripheral blood. The receptor source for this set is a man in his thirties or forties with COVID-19, enrolled during active disease.

The chain joins TRBV11-1 to TRBJ2-3, with D perhaps matching TRBD2 (5 bases). The germline V gene encodes CDR1 SGHAT and CDR2 FQDESV (reference sequence). V was pared by 6 bases and J by 0 bases, with 13 bases between. The CDR3 loop spans 15 amino acids. CDR3 nucleotides: TGTGCCAGCAGTCACCGGACTGGGAGCACAGATACGCAGTATTTT. Protein: CASSHRTGSTDTQYF.

The chain carries TRBV19 and TRBJ2-3; the match to TRBD1 covers 9 bases. Germline assignment: CDR1 LNHDA and CDR2 SQIVND (reference sequence). The CDR3 sequence is 17 residues long. J was trimmed by 5 bases and V by 4 bases; bases with no gene match: 13. For the CDR3, the DNA is TGTGCCAGTAGTAGCCTTATTACAGGGGGCGTTGGAGATACGCAGTATTTT. Protein sequence: CASSSLITGGVGDTQYF.

This clone was seen a single time. This rearrangement joins TRBV2 to TRBJ2-1; D uncertain. The CDR3 is made up of 13 amino acids. Germline-derived CDR1 and CDR2 are SNHLY and FYNNEI. Deletions cut 5 bases from V and 4 bases from J, with 9 bases between. CDR3 residues: CASSYGFYNEQFF. The CDR3 DNA reads as TGTGCCAGCAGTTACGGGTTTTACAATGAGCAGTTCTTC.

This chain joins TRBV6-5 and TRBJ1-2, with TRBD1 matching 7 bases. V lost 8 bases, J lost 3 bases, and 9 bases stayed unmatched. Germline assignment: CDR1 MNHEY and CDR2 SVGAGI. The CDR3 is 14 residues long. For the CDR3, the DNA is TGTGCCAGCGGGCTAGGGGGACAGTACTATGGCTACACCTTC. It specifies CASGLGGQYYGYTF.

The table lists this clone with a count of one. The gene calls are TRBV30 and TRBJ1-1, with D unclear. Trimming took 1 base from V and 1 from J, leaving 7 bases between them. This CDR3 region has 13 residues. CDR1 and CDR2 (germline): GTSNPN, SVGIG (reference sequence). CDR3 protein: CAWSAAGNTEAFF. In DNA form, the CDR3 reads TGTGCCTGGAGTGCCGCCGGGAACACTGAAGCTTTCTTT.

The sample holds one count of this clone. The chain links TRBV10-3 to TRBJ1-2, with 7 bases aligning to TRBD1. The germline CDR1 and CDR2 sequences are ENHRY and SYGVKD. This CDR3 has 15 amino acids. Trimming removed 6 bases from V and 3 bases from J; junction bases left unmatched: 10. The CDR3 DNA reads TGTGCCATCAGGTATGAGGGACAGCCCCACTATGGCTACACCTTC. Its translation: CAIRYEGQPHYGYTF.

This chain joins TRBV6-5 and TRBJ1-2; 10 bases line up with TRBD1. CDR1 is MNHEY and CDR2 is SVGAGI in the germline V gene. V lost 6 bases and J lost 5; bases outside the gene matches: 6. This CDR3 contains 14 residues. The CDR3 protein is CASSPRDRGYGYTF. CDR3 nucleotide sequence: TGTGCCAGCAGCCCCAGGGACAGGGGATATGGCTACACCTTC.

The V and J genes are TRBV5-6 and TRBJ1-1; perhaps TRBD1 as D (5 bases). The CDR3 has 15 amino acids. CDR1 SGHDT and CDR2 YYEEEE come from the germline V gene. V lost 6 bases, J lost 4 bases, and 19 bases lay in between. CDR3 sequence (DNA): TGTGCCAGCATCCTGAGTCAGGGTCGCCTCACTGAAGCTTTCTTT. Translated, it gives CASILSQGRLTEAFF.

The CDR3 is CASRGPSGYGYTF. In DNA form, the CDR3 reads TGTGCCAGCAGGGGGCCCTCCGGGTATGGCTACACCTTC. This chain links TRBV7-9 with TRBJ1-2; D perhaps matches TRBD1 (5 bases). Germline V gene sequence: CDR1 SEHNR, CDR2 FQNEAQ (reference sequence). V was cut by 6 bases and J by 5 bases, with 13 bases left in between. This CDR3 comprises 13 residues.

The chain has TRBV5-6 and TRBJ1-1, with 12 bases lining up with TRBD1. The V gene end was trimmed by 4 bases and the J gene end by 4 bases; junction bases not matched to a gene: 5. This CDR3 contains 15 residues. Germline-derived CDR1 and CDR2 are SGHDT and YYEEEE. CDR3 sequence: CASSGDRGLGTEAFF. The CDR3 nucleotides read TGTGCCAGCAGCGGGGACAGGGGGCTGGGCACTGAAGCTTTCTTT.

The rearrangement uses TRBV12-3 or TRBV12-4 and TRBJ2-2; D uncertain. Trimming left V 7 bases short and J 1 base short, with 7 bases between. This CDR3 contains 13 residues. CDR3 region: CASIQKNTGELFF. CDR3 sequence (DNA): TGTGCCAGCATACAGAAGAACACCGGGGAGCTGTTTTTT.

This chain uses TRBV29-1 with TRBJ2-5; 8 bases line up with TRBD1. The CDR3 extends over 15 amino acids. V gave up 0 bases and J gave up 5 bases; unmatched junction bases: 8. From germline, CDR1 is SQVTM and CDR2 ANQGSEA. The CDR3 protein is CSVEDPRGLWETQYF. CDR3 coding DNA: TGCAGCGTTGAAGACCCCAGGGGGCTTTGGGAGACCCAGTACTTC.

The rearrangement joins TRBV28 to TRBJ2-7, with 11 nucleotides matching TRBD1. This CDR3 is built from 14 residues. V was pared by 6 bases and J by 7 bases, with 8 bases of the junction left unmatched. Germline V lookup: CDR1 MDHEN, CDR2 SYDVKM. CDR3 protein: CASRGTGGAGEQYF. The CDR3 DNA reads TGTGCCAGCAGGGGGACAGGGGGTGCGGGGGAGCAGTACTTC.

This CDR3 is CAISEGQGGGEKLFF. In DNA, the CDR3 is TGTGCCATCAGTGAAGGACAGGGGGGTGGTGAAAAACTGTTTTTT. This chain joins TRBV10-3 and TRBJ1-4; 10 bases agree with TRBD1. CDR1 and CDR2 (germline): ENHRY, SYGVKD. The ends lost 3 bases at V and 7 bases at J; junction bases unmatched: 5. The CDR3 covers 15 residues.

This sequence joins TRBV5-5 and TRBJ1-6, with D possibly TRBD1 on 6 matching bases. Germline V lookup: CDR1 SGHKS, CDR2 YYEKEE (reference sequence). V shed 4 bases and J shed 8 bases, with 16 bases lying between them. This CDR3 spans 15 amino acids. CDR3 protein: CASSPGTPRDSPLHF. The CDR3 coding sequence is TGTGCCAGCAGCCCCGGGACACCGAGGGATTCACCCCTCCACTTT.

The CDR3 DNA reads TGTGCCAGCAGAAGGGGACACGTCTATGGCTACACCTTC. This sequence encodes CASRRGHVYGYTF. The chain has TRBV6-5 and TRBJ1-2, with a weak D call TRBD1 (6 bases). This CDR3 is built from 13 residues. Germline V gives CDR1 MNHEY, CDR2 SVGAGI. V lost 6 bases to trimming and J lost 4 bases, with 12 bases between them.

The rearrangement uses TRBV6-5 and TRBJ1-4, with 9 bases matching TRBD1. CDR1 and CDR2 (germline): MNHEY, SVGAGI. The CDR3 is 15 residues long. Germline trimming cut 6 bases from V and 8 bases from J; bases unmatched to any gene: 10. This chain's CDR3 is CASRLNRGRREKLFF. DNA of the CDR3: TGTGCCAGCAGACTTAACAGGGGGCGCAGAGAAAAACTGTTTTTT.

The chain joins TRBV19 to TRBJ1-1, with 7 nucleotides matching TRBD1. This CDR3 is built from 14 residues. Germline values: CDR1 LNHDA, CDR2 SQIVND (reference sequence). Unmatched junction bases numbered 10, after V lost 7 bases and J lost 5 bases. In DNA, the CDR3 is TGTGCCAGTAAGGGACAGCCCGGGTGGACTGAAGCTTTCTTT. It yields the protein CASKGQPGWTEAFF.

This clone has only one observation. The rearrangement uses TRBV5-1 and TRBJ1-1, with D possibly being TRBD1 (6 bases). V was pared by 4 bases and J by 4 bases, with 11 bases between. The CDR3 spans 13 residues. From germline, CDR1 is SGHRS and CDR2 YFSETQ. The CDR3 is CASSVRGGTEAFF. CDR3 DNA sequence: TGCGCCAGCAGCGTCAGGGGTGGCACTGAAGCTTTCTTT.

This clone was detected a few times. The chain links TRBV11-1 to TRBJ2-7, with D possibly matching TRBD1 (5 bases). Per the germline V gene, CDR1 is SGHAT and CDR2 is FQDESV (reference sequence). CDR3 length equals 13 residues. Trimming cost V 1 base and J 4 bases, with 8 bases left between them. The CDR3 here is CASSLGGVYEQYF. The CDR3 DNA reads as TGTGCCAGCAGCTTAGGGGGCGTTTACGAGCAGTACTTC.

The V gene is TRBV3-1 (or the pseudogene TRBV3-2), the J gene TRBJ1-3; unclear D gene. Germline CDR1 reads LGHDT; CDR2 reads YNNKEL (reference sequence). Trimming took 2 bases from V and 3 from J, leaving 14 bases between them. This CDR3 comprises 16 residues. The CDR3 is CASSQLGGVLGNTIYF. The CDR3 DNA is TGTGCCAGCAGCCAACTCGGCGGGGTCCTTGGAAACACCATATATTTT.

The V call is TRBV7-8, the J call TRBJ1-6, with 7 bases that match TRBD1. V lost 6 bases, J lost 8 bases, and 7 bases stayed unmatched. The CDR3 length is 14 residues. Germline loops: CDR1 SGHVS, CDR2 FQNEAQ. CDR3 residues: CASSWDRSDSPLHF. CDR3 sequence (DNA): TGTGCCAGCAGTTGGGACAGATCCGATTCACCCCTCCACTTT.

CDR3 in amino acids: CASSYGVEQGRPGANVLTF. DNA of the CDR3: TGTGCCAGCAGCTATGGAGTGGAACAGGGGCGACCTGGGGCCAACGTCCTGACTTTC. The J gene is TRBJ2-6, the V gene TRBV27, with 7 nucleotides matching TRBD1. CDR1 is MNHEY, CDR2 SMNVEV, per germline (reference sequence). After removal of 6 bases from V and 2 bases from J, the junction contained 16 bases not matched to a gene. The CDR3 extends over 19 amino acids.

The chain is built from TRBV30 and TRBJ1-5; 7 nucleotides line up with TRBD1. This CDR3 has 17 amino acids. Germline loops: CDR1 GTSNPN, CDR2 SVGIG (reference sequence). Trimming took 3 bases from V and 2 from J; bases not matched to a gene: 13. The CDR3, as DNA: TGTGCCTGGAGCGTAACAGGGGTCCACGCTGGCAATCAGCCCCAGCATTTT. Its protein product is CAWSVTGVHAGNQPQHF.

The chain carries TRBV19 and TRBJ2-7; 8 bases are a match to TRBD1. This CDR3 has 13 residues. CDR1 and CDR2 from the germline V gene are LNHDA and SQIVND (reference sequence). V shed 6 bases and J 1 base; nucleotides not matched to a gene: 2. The CDR3 nucleotides are TGTGCCAGTAGCAGGGACAGGTCCTACGAGCAGTACTTC. It yields the protein CASSRDRSYEQYF.

The gene calls are TRBV21-1 and TRBJ1-4. TRBV21-1 is termed a pseudogene. The CDR3 length is 16 residues. CDR3 nucleotides: TGTGCCAGCAGCATTTGCTTTCGGGGGACCGGCGAAAAACTGTTTTTT. It specifies CASSICFRGTGEKLFF.

The chain employs TRBV5-6 and TRBJ2-1; the D gene is possibly TRBD2 (6 bases). Germline-derived CDR1 and CDR2 are SGHDT and YYEEEE. Trimming stripped 3 bases from V and 14 bases from J, with 12 bases between. The CDR3 length is 11 residues. The CDR3 DNA reads as TGTGCCAGCAGCTGGCGCAGGGAGGAGTTCTTC. Amino acid sequence: CASSWRREEFF.

This sequence joins TRBV18 and TRBJ2-1; 8 bases align to TRBD2. This CDR3 contains 19 residues. Germline V lookup: CDR1 KGHSH, CDR2 LQKENI. The J segment lost 5 bases and the V segment lost 6 bases, leaving 21 bases of the junction unmatched. The CDR3: CASSPVTPGTSSLNNEQFF. For the CDR3, the DNA is TGTGCCAGCTCTCCGGTTACTCCCGGGACTAGTTCTTTGAACAATGAGCAGTTCTTC.

The chain links TRBV6-6 to TRBJ1-4; 12 bases are shared with TRBD1. Per the germline V gene, CDR1 is MNHNY and CDR2 is SVGAGI (reference sequence). This CDR3 region has 16 residues. V was pared by 6 bases and J by 6 bases, with 8 bases of the junction left unmatched. This CDR3 reads CASRGTGGFSDEKLFF. DNA of the CDR3: TGTGCCAGCAGGGGGACAGGGGGCTTTTCTGATGAAAAACTGTTTTTT.

This chain's CDR3 is CASSLVKLYEQYF. Here the CDR3 DNA reads TGTGCCAGCAGCTTAGTTAAATTGTACGAGCAGTACTTC. V gene TRBV7-8 combines with J gene TRBJ2-7; D gene unclear. Trimming removed 1 base at V and 4 bases at J, with 8 bases between. CDR3 length: 13 residues. Germline loops: CDR1 SGHVS, CDR2 FQNEAQ.